This TCR beta chain was documented in a study of blood T cell repertoires in COVID-19. Study overall: T cells, B-cell-depleted T cells, or PBMCs supplied cDNA or gDNA.

As handled by the study authors: The authors estimated nucleated cell counts from reference gene primer amplification. Sequencing used immunoSEQ multiplex PCR; TCRdb keeps in-frame clones, though not all of them. That table supplies the V and J calls and clone size; D and trimming were determined from the DNA. The sample lists 200,000 to 300,000 clones, 88% occurring once. Trimming left V 2 bases short and J 6 bases short, with 16 bases between. CDR1 and CDR2 (germline): MGHRA, YSYEKL. This CDR3 has 15 residues. Sequenced material: peripheral blood. The sequence derives from a woman younger than 45 with acute or convalescent COVID-19. V is TRBV4-1 and J is TRBJ1-1, with D uncertain. Here the CDR3 DNA reads TGCGCCAGCAGCCAACCAACCCGAGATTTCTCTGAAGCTTTCTTT. It codes for CASSQPTRDFSEAFF.